This is a list of T cell receptor beta chains from one sample in a study of T-cell memory formation after mild COVID-19. One entry per CDR3 protein, called by TCRdb with MiXCR from the 5' RACE reads. This table holds around 320,000 distinct CDR3 sequences, approximately 19% found once. The material sequenced was PBMCs or a T cell subset sorted from them (not recorded which). The receptors shown here come from a man younger than 35 who had mild COVID-19 (a few samples of this study predate the infection). Cell type and time point are not known. Each CDR3 is given with its conserved first and last residue. The D gene is left open where the match is weak. Clone size, where shown, is once, few, many, or a class for clones that have expanded.

size: many
D: NA
J: TRBJ1-6
V: TRBV5-7
CDR3: CASSLDRNNSPLHF
DNA: TGTGCCAGCAGCCTCGACAGGAATAATTCACCCCTCCACTTT

size: NA
D: TRBD1
J: TRBJ1-2
V: TRBV28
CDR3: CASSLPGTGYYGYTF
DNA: TGTGCCAGCAGTTTACCCGGGACAGGGTACTATGGCTACACCTTC

size: NA
D: NA
J: TRBJ2-7
V: TRBV11-1
CDR3: CASSFPGRYEQYF
DNA: TGTGCCAGCAGCTTCCCAGGGCGCTACGAGCAGTACTTC

size: NA
D: NA
J: TRBJ1-3
V: TRBV5-6
CDR3: CTGRTESGNTIYF
DNA: TGTACCGGGAGGACAGAGTCTGGAAACACCATATATTTT

size: few
D: TRBD1
J: TRBJ1-4
V: TRBV10-3
CDR3: CAISTRPGQGIEKLFF
DNA: TGTGCCATCAGCACCCGACCGGGACAGGGGATAGAAAAACTGTTTTTT

size: NA
D: NA
J: TRBJ1-1
V: TRBV20-1
CDR3: CSARVTRPRAEAFF
DNA: TGCAGTGCTAGAGTGACCCGACCAAGGGCTGAAGCTTTCTTT

size: many
D: NA
J: TRBJ2-3
V: TRBV5-1
CDR3: CASRLLADQFTDTQYF
DNA: TGCGCCAGCAGGTTGTTAGCGGACCAATTCACAGATACGCAGTATTTT

size: few
D: NA
J: TRBJ2-1
V: TRBV30
CDR3: CAWGQSNEQFF
DNA: TGTGCCTGGGGACAGTCCAATGAGCAGTTCTTC

size: few
D: TRBD1
J: TRBJ2-3
V: TRBV29-1
CDR3: CSFRLRQGPDTQYF
DNA: TGCAGCTTCCGCCTAAGACAGGGCCCAGATACGCAGTATTTT

size: few
D: NA
J: TRBJ2-5
V: TRBV5-1
CDR3: CASSEGQETQYF
DNA: TGCGCCAGCAGCGAGGGGCAAGAGACCCAGTACTTC

size: NA
D: NA
J: TRBJ2-5
V: TRBV6-6
CDR3: CASWAGDPQETQYF
DNA: TGTGCCAGCTGGGCAGGGGACCCCCAAGAGACCCAGTACTTC

size: few
D: TRBD2
J: TRBJ2-3
V: TRBV7-3
CDR3: CASSLLGGGTDTQYF
DNA: TGTGCCAGCAGCTTATTAGGCGGGGGAACAGATACGCAGTATTTT

size: few
D: NA
J: TRBJ1-5
V: TRBV12-3/TRBV12-4
CDR3: CASSSFLNQPQHF
DNA: TGTGCCAGCAGCTCCTTTCTCAATCAGCCCCAGCATTTT

size: NA
D: TRBD1
J: TRBJ2-3
V: TRBV4-1
CDR3: CASSPGPQTGVRTDTQYF
DNA: TGCGCCAGCAGCCCGGGGCCCCAGACAGGGGTGAGGACAGATACGCAGTATTTT

size: NA
D: TRBD1
J: TRBJ2-1
V: TRBV12-3/TRBV12-4
CDR3: CASRVRGSYNEQFF
DNA: TGTGCCAGCAGAGTCAGGGGGTCCTACAATGAGCAGTTCTTC

size: NA
D: NA
J: TRBJ1-2
V: TRBV20-1
CDR3: CSASMGMDGYTF
DNA: TGCAGTGCTAGTATGGGGATGGATGGCTACACCTTC

size: many
D: NA
J: TRBJ1-2
V: TRBV12-3/TRBV12-4
CDR3: CASSLRGDYGYTF
DNA: TGTGCCAGCAGTTTGCGGGGTGACTATGGCTACACCTTC

size: NA
D: NA
J: TRBJ2-2
V: TRBV9
CDR3: CASSVGRGLFF
DNA: TGTGCCAGCAGCGTAGGCAGGGGGCTGTTTTTT

size: few
D: TRBD1
J: TRBJ2-7
V: TRBV18
CDR3: CASSPTGPSYEQYF
DNA: TGTGCCAGCTCACCGACAGGGCCATCCTACGAGCAGTACTTC

size: few
D: NA
J: TRBJ2-3
V: TRBV7-8
CDR3: CASSPFNSEGTDTQYF
DNA: TGTGCCAGCAGCCCCTTTAATAGCGAGGGCACAGATACGCAGTATTTT

size: NA
D: NA
J: TRBJ2-7
V: TRBV15
CDR3: CATSREGATRSYEQYF
DNA: TGTGCCACCAGCAGAGAAGGCGCCACCCGTTCCTACGAGCAGTACTTC

size: NA
D: TRBD1
J: TRBJ2-5
V: TRBV12-5
CDR3: CASGPGQGWETQYF
DNA: TGTGCTAGTGGCCCGGGACAGGGTTGGGAGACCCAGTACTTC

size: NA
D: NA
J: TRBJ2-3
V: TRBV5-5
CDR3: CASSRGLGGYTDTQYF
DNA: TGTGCCAGCAGCCGGGGACTTGGCGGTTACACAGATACGCAGTATTTT

size: NA
D: NA
J: TRBJ1-4
V: TRBV2
CDR3: CASSAGRNNEKLFF
DNA: TGTGCCAGCAGTGCGGGACGGAATAATGAAAAACTGTTTTTT

size: NA
D: NA
J: TRBJ1-2
V: TRBV7-9
CDR3: CASSLFLPSGYTF
DNA: TGTGCCAGCAGCTTATTTCTGCCCTCTGGCTACACCTTC

size: NA
D: NA
J: TRBJ2-1
V: TRBV5-1
CDR3: CASSPPITIRHINSYNEQFF
DNA: TGCGCCAGCAGCCCCCCCATCACGATTAGACACATCAATTCCTACAATGAGCAGTTCTTC

size: NA
D: TRBD1
J: TRBJ2-3
V: TRBV20-1
CDR3: CSARLPGQVSVGATDTQYF
DNA: TGCAGTGCTAGATTGCCGGGACAGGTATCAGTCGGGGCCACAGATACGCAGTATTTT

size: NA
D: TRBD1
J: TRBJ1-1
V: TRBV6-5
CDR3: CASSYSTGMNTEAFF
DNA: TGTGCCAGCAGTTACTCGACAGGGATGAACACTGAAGCTTTCTTT

size: NA
D: TRBD2
J: TRBJ2-2
V: TRBV7-2
CDR3: CASSLMLAGNTGELFF
DNA: TGTGCCAGCAGCTTAATGCTAGCGGGGAACACCGGGGAGCTGTTTTTT

size: few
D: NA
J: TRBJ2-3
V: TRBV7-9
CDR3: CASSRGGHRNTDTQYF
DNA: TGTGCCAGCAGCCGAGGGGGTCACAGAAACACAGATACGCAGTATTTT

size: medium-sized
D: NA
J: TRBJ2-7
V: TRBV11-2
CDR3: CASSLSRGYSYEQYF
DNA: TGTGCCAGCAGCTTATCCCGGGGATACTCCTACGAGCAGTACTTC

size: many
D: TRBD2
J: TRBJ2-1
V: TRBV12-3/TRBV12-4
CDR3: CASSLSGGYYNEQFF
DNA: TGTGCCAGCAGTCTTAGCGGGGGGTACTACAATGAGCAGTTCTTC

size: NA
D: NA
J: TRBJ2-5
V: TRBV5-6
CDR3: CASSLLDGETQYF
DNA: TGTGCCAGCAGCTTGCTAGATGGGGAGACCCAGTACTTC

size: few
D: TRBD1
J: TRBJ2-2
V: TRBV29-1
CDR3: CSVQQGAGGELFF
DNA: TGCAGCGTTCAGCAGGGGGCGGGCGGGGAGCTGTTTTTT

size: NA
D: NA
J: TRBJ2-3
V: TRBV20-1
CDR3: CSARVGGVADTQYF
DNA: TGCAGTGCTAGGGTTGGGGGAGTCGCAGATACGCAGTATTTT

size: few
D: NA
J: TRBJ2-7
V: TRBV20-1
CDR3: CSVATGGRYEQYF
DNA: TGCAGTGTTGCTACCGGAGGAAGGTACGAGCAGTACTTC

size: NA
D: NA
J: TRBJ2-7
V: TRBV15
CDR3: CATSRDGKSYEQYF
DNA: TGTGCCACCAGCAGAGACGGGAAGTCCTACGAGCAGTACTTC

size: many
D: NA
J: TRBJ2-1
V: TRBV7-2
CDR3: CASSSSREQFF
DNA: TGTGCCAGCAGCTCTAGCCGGGAGCAGTTCTTC

size: NA
D: NA
J: TRBJ1-1
V: TRBV5-1
CDR3: CATMEQGNTEAFF
DNA: TGCGCCACCATGGAACAGGGGAACACTGAAGCTTTCTTT

size: NA
D: NA
J: TRBJ1-4
V: TRBV20-1
CDR3: CSARDWRQVNEKLFF
DNA: TGCAGTGCTAGAGATTGGCGGCAGGTGAATGAAAAACTGTTTTTT

size: NA
D: NA
J: TRBJ2-3
V: TRBV6-5
CDR3: CASSYMLATDTQYF
DNA: TGTGCCAGCAGTTATATGCTAGCCACAGATACGCAGTATTTT

size: few
D: NA
J: TRBJ2-5
V: TRBV6-2/TRBV6-3
CDR3: CASRMKETQYF
DNA: TGTGCCAGCAGGATGAAAGAGACCCAGTACTTC